The rows below give T cell receptor beta chains drawn from one sample of a study of blood T cells in healthy people across ages. TCRdb ran MiXCR on the 5' RACE reads and lists one entry per CDR3 protein. This repertoire shows 750,000 to 950,000 distinct CDR3 sequences, approximately 53% found once; its top ten account for approximately 40%. Specimen: blood. These receptors originate from a man older than 75 in good health. CDR3s include the opening cysteine and the closing phenylalanine or tryptophan. The D gene is left open where the match is weak. Clone sizes are given selectively: once, few, many, or a class where the clone is expanded.

V	size	D	J	CDR3	DNA
TRBV21-1	NA	NA	TRBJ2-7	CANSLGVDHEQYF	TGTGCCAACTCGTTGGGGGTAGACCACGAGCAGTACTTC
TRBV2	few	TRBD1	TRBJ1-5	CASTGQGSNQPQHF	TGTGCCAGCACCGGACAGGGCTCCAATCAGCCCCAGCATTTT
TRBV11-2	NA	TRBD1	TRBJ1-2	CASRAPGQGIGGYTF	TGTGCCAGCAGGGCCCCGGGACAGGGAATCGGTGGCTACACCTTC
TRBV3-1	few	TRBD1	TRBJ1-1	CASSLQGDTEAFF	TGTGCCAGCAGCCTACAGGGGGACACTGAAGCTTTCTTT
TRBV13	NA	NA	TRBJ2-7	CASSAEGEQYF	TGTGCCAGCAGTGCAGAAGGCGAGCAGTACTTC
TRBV11-2	few	NA	TRBJ2-1	CASSREPGGGEQFF	TGTGCCAGCAGCAGGGAACCCGGGGGAGGTGAGCAGTTCTTC
TRBV12-3/TRBV12-4	few	TRBD2	TRBJ2-5	CASSPSGRTGTQYF	TGTGCCAGCAGTCCTAGCGGGAGGACAGGGACCCAGTACTTC
TRBV7-9	NA	NA	TRBJ2-3	CASLGLDGVSTDTQYF	TGTGCCAGCTTGGGGCTCGACGGGGTTAGCACAGATACGCAGTATTTT
TRBV4-1	few	TRBD2	TRBJ2-3	CASSQEGSGSVARYAYF	TGCGCCAGCAGCCAAGAGGGTAGCGGGAGTGTGGCCAGATACGCGTATTTT
TRBV28	NA	TRBD1	TRBJ2-1	CARETRTGGYNEQFF	TGTGCCAGGGAAACCCGGACAGGGGGATACAATGAGCAGTTCTTC
TRBV27	NA	NA	TRBJ2-6	CATGTGSGAGANVLTF	TGTGCAACCGGGACGGGCTCTGGGGCTGGGGCCAACGTCCTGACTTTC
TRBV20-1	NA	NA	TRBJ2-5	CSARDGQGGTNQETQYF	TGCAGTGCTAGAGATGGGCAGGGGGGGACAAACCAAGAGACCCAGTACTTC
TRBV12-3/TRBV12-4	many	NA	TRBJ2-1	CASSGGWEHTNEQFF	TGTGCCAGCAGTGGGGGGTGGGAGCATACGAATGAGCAGTTCTTC
TRBV5-1	few	NA	TRBJ1-5	CASRRDTGGGPQHF	TGCGCCAGCAGACGGGACACCGGGGGAGGGCCCCAGCATTTT
TRBV10-3	few	NA	TRBJ2-7	CAIRQTGILRYEQYF	TGTGCCATCAGGCAAACAGGGATACTCCGCTACGAGCAGTACTTC
TRBV7-2	many	NA	TRBJ2-1	CASSLIRVAPYNEQFF	TGTGCCAGCAGCTTAATCAGGGTAGCCCCCTACAATGAGCAGTTCTTC
TRBV20-1	NA	NA	TRBJ1-5	CSASNRGSNQPQHF	TGCAGTGCTAGTAATCGGGGAAGCAATCAGCCCCAGCATTTT
TRBV7-2	few	TRBD1	TRBJ2-3	CASSSQGGDTQYF	TGTGCCAGCAGCTCACAGGGGGGCGATACGCAGTATTTT
TRBV5-1	NA	NA	TRBJ2-7	CASSLTRDRLYEQYF	TGCGCCAGCAGCTTGACCCGGGACCGGCTCTACGAGCAGTACTTC
TRBV11-2	NA	NA	TRBJ1-6	CASSRRAAYNSPLHF	TGTGCCAGCAGCCGAAGGGCAGCCTATAATTCACCCCTCCACTTT
TRBV11-2	NA	TRBD2	TRBJ2-1	CASSLGVAGGSLGEQFF	TGTGCCAGCAGCTTAGGCGTAGCGGGAGGGTCTCTTGGAGAGCAGTTCTTC
TRBV20-1	few	NA	TRBJ2-1	CSVPRPAGGSYNEQFF	TGCAGTGTCCCCAGACCGGCCGGGGGTAGCTACAATGAGCAGTTCTTC
TRBV2	few	NA	TRBJ1-6	CASSEAPLISSYNSPLHF	TGTGCCAGCAGTGAAGCTCCCCTTATAAGCTCCTATAATTCACCCCTCCACTTT
TRBV12-3/TRBV12-4	NA	TRBD2	TRBJ2-7	CASSFGVWGGRGDEQYF	TGTGCCAGCAGTTTCGGGGTGTGGGGCGGGAGAGGTGATGAGCAGTACTTC
TRBV27	NA	NA	TRBJ1-2	CASSWSGLYGYTF	TGTGCCAGCAGTTGGTCAGGGCTCTATGGCTACACCTTC
TRBV2	NA	TRBD1	TRBJ2-1	CASSRDRGYYNEQFF	TGTGCCAGCAGCCGCGACAGGGGGTATTACAATGAGCAGTTCTTC
TRBV11-2	few	NA	TRBJ2-3	CASSSIRLPRPDTQYF	TGTGCCAGCAGCTCCATACGGTTGCCTAGACCGGATACGCAGTATTTT
TRBV5-1	NA	NA	TRBJ1-5	CASNLEGATNNQPQHF	TGCGCCAGCAACTTGGAAGGGGCCACTAACAATCAGCCCCAGCATTTT
TRBV29-1	once	TRBD1	TRBJ1-2	CSVGNHWTGVNYGYTF	TGCAGCGTTGGGAACCATTGGACAGGGGTAAACTATGGCTACACCTTC
TRBV7-9	NA	NA	TRBJ2-5	CASSSGAYQETQYF	TGTGCCAGCAGCTCCGGAGCGTACCAAGAGACCCAGTACTTC
TRBV20-1	few	NA	TRBJ1-4	CSATGTTNEKLFF	TGCAGTGCTACAGGGACAACTAATGAAAAACTGTTTTTT
TRBV20-1	NA	NA	TRBJ2-5	CSARAELLLFQYF	TGCAGTGCTAGAGCAGAGCTCCTACTTTTCCAGTACTTC
TRBV12-3/TRBV12-4	few	NA	TRBJ1-2	CASSLDRAANYGYTF	TGTGCCAGCAGTTTAGATAGAGCAGCTAACTATGGCTACACCTTC
TRBV7-9	once	NA	TRBJ2-3	CASSHPTLQEKHRYAYF	TGTGCCAGCAGCCACCCCACCCTTCAGGAAAAGCACAGATACGCGTATTTT
TRBV7-9	NA	TRBD2	TRBJ2-1	CASNAGLAGDNEQFF	TGTGCCAGCAACGCTGGACTAGCGGGAGATAATGAGCAGTTCTTC
TRBV12-3/TRBV12-4	NA	TRBD1	TRBJ2-7	CASSMRQGRYEQYF	TGTGCCAGCAGTATGAGACAGGGAAGATACGAGCAGTACTTC
TRBV28	few	NA	TRBJ2-7	CASSASHSYEQYF	TGTGCCAGCAGCGCCAGCCACTCCTACGAGCAGTACTTC
TRBV25-1	NA	NA	TRBJ1-2	CASSVSVYGYTF	TGTGCCAGCAGTGTGAGCGTCTATGGCTACACCTTC
TRBV20-1	many	TRBD1	TRBJ1-4	CSARVTGGLGEKLFF	TGCAGTGCTAGAGTAACAGGGGGACTCGGTGAAAAACTGTTTTTT
TRBV24-1	NA	NA	TRBJ2-7	CATSDPAGAQYF	TGTGCCACCAGTGATCCCGCTGGGGCCCAGTACTTC
TRBV21-1	NA	NA	TRBJ2-1	CASSKASRGADKHNEQFF	TGTGCCAGCAGCAAAGCTAGCCGGGGGGCGGACAAGCACAATGAGCAGTTCTTC
TRBV20-1	NA	NA	TRBJ1-3	CSARMGNTIYF	TGCAGTGCTAGAATGGGAAACACCATATATTTT
TRBV7-8	NA	NA	TRBJ2-3	CASSLAPRTLPRAQYF	TGTGCCAGCAGCTTAGCACCCAGGACTTTACCCCGAGCGCAGTATTTT
TRBV28	NA	TRBD1	TRBJ1-4	CASSSRDRHNEKLFF	TGTGCCAGCAGTTCCCGGGACAGACACAATGAAAAACTGTTTTTT
TRBV20-1	NA	NA	TRBJ2-5	CSAFPGVSQETQYF	TGCAGTGCATTCCCCGGGGTTTCACAAGAGACCCAGTACTTC
TRBV29-1	NA	NA	TRBJ2-2	CSVDRANTGELFF	TGCAGCGTTGATCGGGCGAACACCGGGGAGCTGTTTTTT
TRBV7-2	NA	TRBD2	TRBJ2-7	CASSLGGSGTPSYNEQYF	TGTGCCAGCAGCTTAGGCGGTAGCGGGACCCCTTCCTACAATGAGCAGTACTTC
TRBV20-1	few	NA	TRBJ2-3	CSARGGDFTDTQYF	TGCAGTGCTAGAGGGGGGGATTTCACAGATACGCAGTATTTT
TRBV28	NA	TRBD1	TRBJ2-7	CAGRDRSSYEQYF	TGTGCCGGTAGGGACAGGAGCTCCTACGAGCAGTACTTC
TRBV7-2	NA	TRBD1	TRBJ2-3	CASSRDRGRSDTQYF	TGTGCCAGCAGCCGGGACAGGGGGAGATCAGATACGCAGTATTTT
TRBV10-3	NA	NA	TRBJ2-1	CAISGDNNEQFF	TGTGCCATCAGCGGAGACAACAATGAGCAGTTCTTC
TRBV13	NA	TRBD2	TRBJ2-1	CASNSLAGPYNEQFF	TGTGCCAGCAACTCCTTAGCGGGACCCTACAATGAACAGTTCTTC
TRBV7-8	NA	NA	TRBJ2-3	CASSLGPGDHRYAYF	TGTGCCAGCAGCTTAGGCCCGGGGGACCACAGATACGCGTATTTT
TRBV29-1	few	NA	TRBJ2-1	CSGHRPSSYNEQFF	TGCAGCGGACACAGGCCCAGCTCCTACAATGAGCAGTTCTTC
TRBV5-1	NA	NA	TRBJ1-1	CASSGTSMNTEAFF	TGCGCCAGCAGTGGCACTTCCATGAACACTGAAGCTTTCTTT
TRBV12-3/TRBV12-4	few	NA	TRBJ2-5	CASRPTGGQETQYF	TGTGCCAGCAGGCCTACTGGGGGACAAGAGACCCAGTACTTC
TRBV25-1	few	NA	TRBJ2-4	CASSEVGRGGEQYF	TGTGCCAGCAGTGAAGTAGGGAGAGGGGGTGAGCAGTACTTC
TRBV29-1	NA	NA	TRBJ2-7	CSVPRGAGSYEQYF	TGCAGCGTCCCAAGGGGGGCAGGATCCTACGAGCAGTACTTC
TRBV7-9	NA	NA	TRBJ2-1	CASSPLATYNEQFF	TGTGCCAGCAGCCCTCTAGCGACCTACAATGAGCAGTTCTTC
TRBV5-1	few	NA	TRBJ2-3	CASSRDSGTDTQYF	TGCGCCAGCAGTCGGGATAGCGGCACAGATACGCAGTATTTT